One and the same sample provided the 26 T cell receptor beta chains below, sequenced in a study of T cell repertoires in cytomegalovirus infection. TCRdb re-derived calls from the reads in MiXCR, one entry per CDR3 protein. The table records about 150,000 distinct CDR3 sequences, 23% of them present only once. The sequencing input was PBMCs. The receptors were sampled from a human donor in good health (CMV status not recorded). Some clones in this sample may be carry-over from other donors' samples.

In its sample, this clonotype was seen a few times. This sequence joins TRBV6-1 and TRBJ2-2, with 9 positions matching TRBD1. This CDR3 has 15 amino acids. Unmatched junction bases numbered 8, after V lost 8 bases and J lost 4 bases. The germline CDR1 and CDR2 sequences are MNHNS and SASEGT. The CDR3 is CASGMGQGGTGELFF. In DNA form, the CDR3 reads TGTGCCAGCGGTATGGGACAGGGAGGCACCGGGGAGCTGTTTTTT.

This chain links TRBV27 with TRBJ2-5, with 8 nucleotides matching TRBD1. The germline V gene encodes CDR1 MNHEY and CDR2 SMNVEV (reference sequence). CDR3 length equals 15 residues. V lost 4 bases, J lost 2 bases, and 6 bases stayed unmatched. CDR3 region: CASSSGTGVQETQYF. The DNA of the CDR3 is TGTGCCAGCAGTTCAGGGACAGGAGTACAAGAGACCCAGTACTTC.

The J gene is TRBJ2-2, the V gene TRBV24-1, with D unclear. From germline, CDR1 is KGHDR and CDR2 SFDVKD. V gave up 1 base and J gave up 2 bases, with 1 base separating them. There are 13 residues in the CDR3. CDR3 loop: CATSDFNTGELFF. The CDR3 DNA reads TGTGCCACCAGTGATTTTAACACCGGGGAGCTGTTTTTT.

The CDR3 sequence is CASSLLGQGDSPLHF. In nucleotides, the CDR3 is TGTGCCAGCAGTTTGCTTGGACAGGGGGACTCACCCCTCCACTTT. This chain links TRBV28 with TRBJ1-6, with 10 bases aligning to TRBD1. With 3 bases clipped from V and 10 bases from J, the junction kept 6 bases outside the gene matches. From germline, CDR1 is MDHEN and CDR2 SYDVKM. This CDR3 has 15 residues.

The chain employs TRBV6-6 and TRBJ2-7, with D maybe TRBD2 (5 bases). This CDR3 region has 16 residues. Trimming stripped 2 bases from V and 2 bases from J, with 16 bases between. CDR1 and CDR2 from the germline V gene are MNHNY and SVGAGI (reference sequence). The CDR3 sequence is CASSYGGSANPYEQYF. The CDR3 nucleotides are TGTGCCAGCAGTTACGGCGGGTCGGCTAACCCCTACGAGCAGTACTTC.

Only a few counts were recorded for this clonotype. This chain uses TRBV7-2 with TRBJ2-1; a weak D match, TRBD1 (6 bases). Trimming shortened V by 5 bases and J by 4 bases, and 12 bases separated the two germline ends. This CDR3 is built from 14 residues. The germline gives CDR1 SGHTA, CDR2 FQGNSA. The CDR3 DNA reads TGTGCCAGCAGCCCCCTGGGGGCTTACAATGAGCAGTTCTTC. Translated, it gives CASSPLGAYNEQFF. Looking up the rest from reference TRBV7-2 and TRBJ2-1 gives the full variable domain: GAGVSQSPSNKVTEKGKDVELRCDPISGHTALYWYRQSLGQGLEFLIYFQGNSAPDKSGLPSDRFSAERTGGSVSTLTIQRTQQEDSAVYLCASSPLGAYNEQFFGPGTRLTVL.

This chain joins TRBV5-1 and TRBJ2-1, with D perhaps matching TRBD2 (6 bases). This CDR3 has 15 residues. Deletions cut 0 bases from V and 4 bases from J, with 11 bases between. Germline V gives CDR1 SGHRS, CDR2 YFSETQ. The CDR3 protein is CASSLDSGQYNEQFF. CDR3 in DNA: TGCGCCAGCAGCTTGGATAGCGGACAATACAATGAGCAGTTCTTC. Based on the CDR3 plus reference TRBV5-1 and TRBJ2-1, the full variable domain is KAGVTQTPRYLIKTRGQQVTLSCSPISGHRSVSWYQQTPGQGLQFLFEYFSETQRNKGNFPGRFSGRQFSNSRSEMNVSTLELGDSALYLCASSLDSGQYNEQFFGPGTRLTVL.

The V and J genes are TRBV19 and TRBJ2-1, with TRBD2 identical over 7 bases. V dropped 4 bases and J dropped 6; count of bases not matched to a gene: 15. The CDR3 is 17 amino acids. CDR1 and CDR2 from the germline V gene are LNHDA and SQIVND (reference sequence). The CDR3 region has the DNA TGTGCCAGTAGTACCCTTCCGACTAGCCCCGTTAGCAATGAGCAGTTCTTC. It codes for CASSTLPTSPVSNEQFF.

This clonotype was observed many times. The chain employs TRBV5-6 and TRBJ1-5; D perhaps matches TRBD1 (6 bases). V dropped 6 bases and J dropped 3 bases, with 13 bases sitting between them. The CDR3 spans 14 residues. Germline V CDR1 and CDR2: SGHDT, YYEEEE. CDR3 DNA: TGTGCCAGCAAAAGTAGGACAGACAATCAGCCCCAGCATTTT. Translating it yields CASKSRTDNQPQHF. Full variable domain (outside the CDR3, taken from reference TRBV5-6 and TRBJ1-5): DAGVTQSPTHLIKTRGQQVTLRCSPKSGHDTVSWYQQALGQGPQFIFQYYEEEERQRGNFPDRFSGHQFPNYSSELNVNALLLGDSALYLCASKSRTDNQPQHFGDGTRLSIL.

In its sample, this clonotype was seen a few times. The chain joins TRBV4-1 to TRBJ1-3; D ambiguous. CDR1 MGHRA and CDR2 YSYEKL come from the germline V gene. Between the trimmed V and J ends, which lost 0 bases and 4 bases, there was a span of 22 bases. The CDR3 is 19 amino acids. The CDR3 region has the DNA TGCGCCAGCAGCCAAGATCTCACTTTGGATCGTGGGAGCGGAAACACCATATATTTT. Translation: CASSQDLTLDRGSGNTIYF.

A note on this clonotype: This may stem from a read error, because a much larger clone lies one nucleotide away. The chain uses TRBV7-2 and TRBJ2-5; D gene ambiguous. The CDR3 extends over 14 amino acids. Germline loops: CDR1 SGHTA, CDR2 FQGNSA. Trimming removed 1 base at V and 0 bases at J, with 6 bases between. CDR3 nucleotides: TGTGCCAGCAGCTTAGACGGCTACCAAGAGACCCAGTACTTC. It is translated as CASSLDGYQETQYF.

In this sample, this clonotype turned up a few times. The chain has TRBV12-3 or TRBV12-4 and TRBJ2-1; tentative D call: TRBD2 (5 bases). V was cut by 8 bases and J by 4 bases, with 6 bases left in between. The CDR3 sequence is 11 residues long. CDR3 bases: TGTGCCAGCGAGGGTTACAATGAGCAGTTCTTC. Protein sequence: CASEGYNEQFF.

About this clonotype: Since a much larger clone is just one base distant, this may be a read error. The chain carries TRBV11-2 and TRBJ2-3; D might be TRBD2 (6 bases). V lost 5 bases, J lost 2 bases, and 17 bases lay in between. CDR3 length equals 16 residues. Per germline, CDR1 SGHAT and CDR2 FQNNGV. The CDR3 DNA follows: TGTGCCAGCAGCCTCTCTAGCGTGTGCCTCACAGATACGCAGTATTTT. Protein: CASSLSSVCLTDTQYF.

The chain couples TRBV28 to TRBJ2-2, with 7 bases identical to TRBD1. The CDR3 has 16 residues. Germline V gene data show CDR1 as MDHEN and CDR2 as SYDVKM. With V trimmed by 1 base and J by 5 bases, 7 bases remained unmatched. CDR3 in amino acids: CASSLSRLTGTGELFF. CDR3 nucleotide sequence: TGTGCCAGCAGTTTATCCCGGTTGACAGGGACCGGGGAGCTGTTTTTT.

The chain's CDR3 is CASREAQTGNTEAFF. The CDR3 DNA reads TGCGCCAGCAGAGAGGCTCAGACAGGCAACACTGAAGCTTTCTTT. The chain employs TRBV5-1 and TRBJ1-1, with D perhaps matching TRBD1 (6 bases). The CDR3 contains 15 residues. Germline CDR1 reads SGHRS; CDR2 reads YFSETQ. V was trimmed by 5 bases and J by 2 bases, leaving 16 bases between them.

This clonotype was observed at least ten times. The rearrangement uses TRBV7-2 and TRBJ2-5, with a possible D match to TRBD2 (5 bases). CDR3 length: 14 amino acids. Germline assignment: CDR1 SGHTA and CDR2 FQGNSA. The V and J ends lost 1 base and 3 bases respectively, with 9 bases between them. In nucleotides, the CDR3 is TGTGCCAGCAGCTTAGGCGGGTTCGAAGAGACCCAGTACTTC. Translation: CASSLGGFEETQYF.

Only a few counts were recorded for this clonotype. The J gene is TRBJ1-1, the V gene TRBV5-1, with a possible D match to TRBD1 (5 bases). Looked up from germline, CDR1 is SGHRS and CDR2 is YFSETQ. V lost 0 bases and J lost 1, with 7 bases in between. The CDR3 contains 14 residues. CDR3 protein: CASSLVQGNTEAFF. The CDR3 nucleotides read TGCGCCAGCAGCTTGGTCCAGGGGAACACTGAAGCTTTCTTT.

This clonotype was counted only a few times. The rearrangement links TRBV2 to TRBJ2-5; 11 nucleotides line up with TRBD2. V lost 5 bases, J lost 5 bases, and 13 bases stayed unmatched. This CDR3 is 17 amino acids long. The germline gives CDR1 SNHLY, CDR2 FYNNEI. The CDR3, as DNA: TGTGCCAGCAGTAGACTAGCGGGGAGGGGAGGTTCGGAGACCCAGTACTTC. Its protein product is CASSRLAGRGGSETQYF.

This clonotype was recorded at least ten times. DNA for the CDR3: TGTGCCAGCAGCTTAGGACCTCGTGCTAGCAATCAGCCCCAGCATTTT. Translated: CASSLGPRASNQPQHF. The rearrangement joins TRBV7-8 to TRBJ1-5; D is undetermined. The CDR3 contains 16 residues. V lost 1 base and J lost 0, with 10 bases in between. Germline CDR1 is SGHVS and CDR2 is FQNEAQ.

This clonotype was picked up many times. This sequence joins TRBV7-8 and TRBJ1-2; D not certain. V lost 1 base and J lost 3, with 18 bases in between. This CDR3 spans 17 amino acids. Germline loops: CDR1 SGHVS, CDR2 FQNEAQ. The CDR3 protein is CASSLVRRGSWDYGYTF. The DNA of the CDR3 is TGTGCCAGCAGCTTAGTTCGGCGAGGGTCTTGGGACTATGGCTACACCTTC.

This chain connects TRBV9 to TRBJ2-1; D is ambiguous. The germline gives CDR1 SGDLS, CDR2 YYNGEE. V lost 2 bases to trimming and J lost 5 bases, with 11 bases between them. The CDR3 consists of 14 residues. CDR3 in DNA: TGTGCCAGCAGCGTTGATGGTTGGGACAATGAGCAGTTCTTC. Encoded protein: CASSVDGWDNEQFF.

This chain links TRBV28 with TRBJ2-7; 10 bases match TRBD1. This CDR3 region has 13 residues. V shed 10 bases, J shed 0 bases, and the junction held 3 bases outside the gene matches. Germline values: CDR1 MDHEN, CDR2 SYDVKM. CDR3 in DNA: TGTGCCACGGGACAGGGGTACTCCTACGAGCAGTACTTC. Amino acids: CATGQGYSYEQYF.

The rearrangement joins TRBV20-1 to TRBJ1-5; no clear D gene. V lost 6 bases, J lost 2 bases, and 14 bases lay in between. The CDR3 is 14 amino acids. Germline CDR1 reads DFQATT; CDR2 reads SNEGSKA (reference sequence). CDR3 sequence reads: CSADPGVGNQPQHF. The CDR3 DNA reads TGCAGTGCGGACCCGGGAGTTGGCAATCAGCCCCAGCATTTT.

Worth noting for this clonotype: A much larger clone differs from this one at a single base, so this may be a read error. V and J are TRBV7-8 and TRBJ2-3, with D tentatively TRBD1 (5 bases). Germline lookup yields CDR1 SGHVS and CDR2 FQNEAQ. The CDR3 spans 15 residues. V gave up 5 bases and J gave up 0 bases, with 12 bases separating them. The CDR3 spells CASSDRKDSTDTQYF. The DNA of the CDR3 is TGTGCCAGCAGCGACAGAAAGGATAGCACAGATACGCAGTATTTT.

A remark on this clonotype: The junction departs from germline at one end; a sequencing error may be responsible. The gene calls are TRBV28 and TRBJ1-4; maybe TRBD1 (5 bases). Germline lookup yields CDR1 MDHEN and CDR2 SYDVKM. The CDR3 spans 13 residues. This CDR3 reads CASSFPGREKLLF. The CDR3 region has the DNA TGTGCCAGCAGTTTTCCAGGGCGGGAAAAACTGCTTTTT.

The chain combines TRBV5-8 with TRBJ2-3; 9 nucleotides align to TRBD1. The CDR3 runs to 16 residues. Germline V gene sequence: CDR1 SGHTS, CDR2 YDEGEE. V lost 3 bases to trimming and J lost 0 bases; unmatched junction nucleotides: 5. The CDR3 here is CASSWTGVWSTDTQYF. In DNA, the CDR3 is TGTGCCAGCAGCTGGACAGGGGTTTGGAGCACAGATACGCAGTATTTT. Full variable domain (rest looked up from reference TRBV5-8 and TRBJ2-3): EAGVTQSPTHLIKTRGQQATLRCSPISGHTSVYWYQQALGLGLQFLLWYDEGEERNRGNFPPRFSGRQFPNYSSELNVNALELEDSALYLCASSWTGVWSTDTQYFGPGTRLTVL.